Listed here are 18 T cell receptor beta chains from one sample, sequenced in a study of identical twins (TCRdb year 2016). The library came from 5' RACE. The sequencing machine was an Illumina HiSeq 2000. TCRdb cleaned the public reads at Q25 with fastp, built clones with MiXCR and kept in-frame beta chains. Rows matching on CDR3 protein sequence are summarized as one entry with the most common DNA and genes. Counted in this sample were 1,800,000 or so distinct CDR3 sequences; around 29% of them appeared once. The ten largest clonotypes hold approximately 0.29% of the sample. Sequenced: cord blood. These receptors came from a newborn girl in good health.

This clonotype appeared a few times. This rearrangement joins TRBV27 to TRBJ1-4, with 7 bases matching TRBD1. Germline lookup yields CDR1 MNHEY and CDR2 SMNVEV (reference sequence). The CDR3 is 17 residues long. V lost 5 bases and J lost 0; bases outside the gene matches: 9. CDR3 region: CASSPSDRSATNEKLFF. The CDR3 nucleotides are TGTGCCAGCAGTCCGTCGGACAGGTCTGCAACTAATGAAAAACTGTTTTTT. The entire variable domain, with the rest obtained from reference TRBV27 and TRBJ1-4, is as follows: EAQVTQNPRYLITVTGKKLTVTCSQNMNHEYMSWYRQDPGLGLRQIYYSMNVEVTDKGDVPEGYKVSRKEKRNFPLILESPSPNQTSLYFCASSPSDRSATNEKLFFGSGTQLSVL.

There are a few counts of this clonotype. This chain links TRBV12-3 or TRBV12-4 with TRBJ1-2; weak D call: TRBD1 (6 bases). The germline V and J ends were trimmed by 3 bases and 6 bases, with 14 bases remaining between them. The CDR3 contains 14 residues. CDR3: CASSFGRGTDGYTF. The CDR3 region has the DNA TGTGCCAGCAGTTTTGGCAGGGGAACGGATGGCTACACCTTC.

This clonotype has only one observation. V usage is TRBV11-2 and J usage is TRBJ2-5, with D tentatively TRBD1 (5 bases). Trimming took 3 bases from V and 11 from J, leaving 22 bases between them. The CDR3 runs to 15 residues. CDR1 and CDR2 (germline): SGHAT, FQNNGV. Written as DNA, the CDR3 is TGTGCCAGCAGCTTTATCCGCAAGGGGATCAATGAGCAGTACTTC. Encoded protein: CASSFIRKGINEQYF.

The J gene is TRBJ2-5, the V gene TRBV20-1; D may match TRBD1 or TRBD2 (5 bases each). The germline V gene encodes CDR1 DFQATT and CDR2 SNEGSKA (reference sequence). Trimming shortened V by 6 bases and J by 11 bases, and 25 bases separated the two germline ends. There are 14 residues in the CDR3. CDR3: CSAVWGTAYNEQYF. The CDR3 DNA sequence: TGCAGTGCCGTTTGGGGGACCGCCTACAATGAGCAGTACTTC.

The CDR3 bases are TGTGCCAGTAGTGGAGACCAACTAGCGGGGGCCACAGATACGCAGTATTTT. Translated: CASSGDQLAGATDTQYF. The chain links TRBV19 to TRBJ2-3; 11 bases are shared with TRBD2. V gave up 5 bases and J gave up 2 bases; unmatched junction bases: 9. Germline loops: CDR1 LNHDA, CDR2 SQIVND (reference sequence). This CDR3 spans 17 amino acids.

Note on this clonotype: Since no conserved phenylalanine or tryptophan closes the CDR3, a read error is the likely cause. This rearrangement joins TRBV19 to TRBJ2-1; D gene unclear. The CDR3 consists of 11 residues. Trimming removed 1 base at V and 9 bases at J, with 4 bases between. Germline V gives CDR1 LNHDA, CDR2 SQIVND (reference sequence). CDR3 in amino acids: CASSIGSEQFV. In DNA, the CDR3 is TGTGCCAGTAGTATAGGGAGTGAGCAGTTCGTC.

The V call is TRBV5-1, the J call TRBJ2-7; D tentatively fits TRBD1 or TRBD2 (6 bases each). Trimming cost V 2 bases and J 1 base, with 10 bases left between them. This CDR3 is 14 amino acids long. Germline values: CDR1 SGHRS, CDR2 YFSETQ. CDR3 sequence (DNA): TGCGCCAGCAGCTTTCGGGGGCCATCCTACGAGCAGTACTTC. This encodes CASSFRGPSYEQYF.

The CDR3 sequence: CAWSMAGDNEQYF. DNA of the CDR3: TGTGCCTGGAGTATGGCCGGGGACAATGAGCAGTACTTC. The V call is TRBV30, the J call TRBJ2-5, with a weak D call TRBD1 (6 bases). The CDR3 consists of 13 residues. Germline V gene lookup returns CDR1 GTSNPN and CDR2 SVGIG (reference sequence). The V end was cut by 2 bases, the J end by 11 bases, with 18 bases between. The full variable domain, with the rest looked up from reference TRBV30 and TRBJ2-5, is SQTIHQWPATLVQPVGSPLSLECTVEGTSNPNLYWYRQAAGRGLQLLFYSVGIGQISSEVPQNLSASRPQDRQFILSSKKLLLSDSGFYLCAWSMAGDNEQYFGPGTRLLVL.

V is TRBV12-3 or TRBV12-4 and J is TRBJ2-3, with TRBD2 as a possible D gene (5 bases). Trimming removed 3 bases at V and 2 bases at J, with 15 bases between. The CDR3 sequence is 16 residues long. In DNA form, the CDR3 reads TGTGCCAGCAGTTTCGAGGGAGAGTTCCTCACAGATACGCAGTATTTT. The encoded protein is CASSFEGEFLTDTQYF.

The chain links TRBV25-1 to TRBJ2-1; 7 bases are a match to TRBD1. CDR3 length: 14 amino acids. Looked up from germline, CDR1 is MGHDK and CDR2 is SYGVNS. Trimming cost V 8 bases and J 0 bases; bases outside gene matches: 4. CDR3 bases: TGTGCCAGCGGGGACAGAAACTCCTACAATGAGCAGTTCTTC. Translating it yields CASGDRNSYNEQFF.

V and J are TRBV6-2 or TRBV6-3 and TRBJ2-1; D unclear. The germline gives CDR1 MNHEY, CDR2 SVGEGT. The CDR3 length is 15 residues. Trimming removed 2 bases from V and 6 bases from J, with 14 bases in between. In nucleotides, the CDR3 is TGTGCCAGCAGTTACCCGGGCCAGCCGCGCAATGAGCAGTTCTTC. This sequence encodes CASSYPGQPRNEQFF.

This clonotype turned up a few times. The chain recombines TRBV2 with TRBJ2-7, with TRBD2 as a possible D gene (5 bases). The CDR3 covers 15 residues. Germline V CDR1 and CDR2: SNHLY, FYNNEI. V lost 5 bases and J lost 0, with 14 bases in between. The CDR3 DNA is TGTGCCAGCAGTTTGCGACTACTTTACTCCTACGAGCAGTACTTC. Protein sequence: CASSLRLLYSYEQYF.

On this clonotype itself: At one boundary the junction diverges from the germline segment, which might be a read error. CDR3 sequence (DNA): TGTACCAGCAGTTTTCCTAGCGGGAGCTGGGGTGAGCAGTTCTTC. Residues: CTSSFPSGSWGEQFF. This chain joins TRBV6-6 and TRBJ2-1; 10 positions match TRBD2. The CDR3 sequence is 15 residues long. Germline V gives CDR1 MNHNY, CDR2 SVGAGI (reference sequence).

The rearrangement links TRBV19 to TRBJ2-7; possibly TRBD1 for D (5 bases). Trimming shortened V by 4 bases and J by 3 bases, and 13 bases separated the two germline ends. Per the germline V gene, CDR1 is LNHDA and CDR2 is SQIVND (reference sequence). The CDR3 has 14 amino acids. Here the CDR3 DNA reads TGTGCCAGTAGTACCTTAATAGGGGTCTACGAGCAGTACTTC. Translated: CASSTLIGVYEQYF. Full variable domain (outside the CDR3, taken from reference TRBV19 and TRBJ2-7): DGGITQSPKYLFRKEGQNVTLSCEQNLNHDAMYWYRQDPGQGLRLIYYSQIVNDFQKGDIAEGYSVSREKKESFPLTVTSAQKNPTAFYLCASSTLIGVYEQYFGPGTRLTVT.

The rearrangement joins TRBV27 to TRBJ2-3; 13 bases are shared with TRBD2. Looked up from germline, CDR1 is MNHEY and CDR2 is SMNVEV (reference sequence). The CDR3 consists of 16 residues. V was clipped by 0 bases and J by 5 bases; unmatched bases: 2. CDR3 protein: CASSLSLAGGVDTQYF. The CDR3 DNA reads TGTGCCAGCAGTTTATCACTAGCGGGAGGGGTAGATACGCAGTATTTT.

The chain employs TRBV27 and TRBJ2-7, with D perhaps TRBD1 or TRBD2 (5 bases each). The CDR3 is 15 residues long. Germline CDR1 MNHEY, CDR2 SMNVEV (reference sequence). Trimming left V 5 bases short and J 1 base short, with 15 bases between. As DNA, the CDR3 is TGTGCCAGCAGTCATATCGGGACCCTATCCTACGAGCAGTACTTC. Its protein product is CASSHIGTLSYEQYF.

This clonotype was detected many times. Written as DNA, the CDR3 is TGCAGCGTTGACCCCCGGGAAAACACAGATACGCAGTATTTT. It translates to CSVDPRENTDTQYF. This chain uses TRBV29-1 with TRBJ2-3; D perhaps matches TRBD2 (5 bases). The germline V gene has CDR1 SQVTM and CDR2 ANQGSEA. The CDR3 covers 14 residues. The V end was cut by 3 bases, the J end by 2 bases, with 12 bases between.

Concerning this clonotype: One base away lies a much larger clone, so this may be a sequencing read error. The chain uses TRBV4-2 and TRBJ1-2; 11 nucleotides line up with TRBD1. J was trimmed by 6 bases and V by 4 bases; bases with no gene match: 7. Germline-derived CDR1 and CDR2 are LGHNA and YNFKEQ. The CDR3 runs 15 residues. The chain's CDR3 is CASSPRDRGNNGYTF. CDR3 coding DNA: TGTGCCAGCAGCCCGCGGGACAGGGGGAACAATGGCTACACCTTC.